This is a list of T cell receptor beta chains from one sample in a study of blood T cell repertoires in COVID-19. Profiling relied on immunoSEQ multiplex PCR, and the TCRdb table lists in-frame clones only, not all of them. The sample contains tens of thousands of clones, over 80% of which appear only once. The sample taken for sequencing was peripheral blood. The receptors here all came from a woman of 80 years or more with acute or convalescent COVID-19. CDR3s include the opening cysteine and the closing phenylalanine or tryptophan. The order of the fields is clone size, D gene, V gene, J gene, CDR3 DNA, CDR3 protein. A D gene is named only where the DNA matches it firmly. Clone size is given for some rows only: seen once, a few or many times, or a class if the clone is expanded.

size: .
D: TRBD1
V: TRBV14
J: TRBJ1-1
DNA: TGTGCCAGCAGCCAAGGGACAGGGAGGATGAACACTGAAGCTTTCTTT
CDR3: CASSQGTGRMNTEAFF

size: .
D: TRBD1
V: TRBV9
J: TRBJ2-7
DNA: TGTGCCAGCAGCGTGGGACAGGGACCCTACGAGCAGTACTTC
CDR3: CASSVGQGPYEQYF

size: .
D: .
V: TRBV4-3
J: TRBJ2-7
DNA: TGCGCCAGCAGCCTCCGCCCCGGTTACGAGCAGTACTTC
CDR3: CASSLRPGYEQYF

size: .
D: TRBD1
V: TRBV5-6
J: TRBJ2-5
DNA: TGTGCCAGCAGCCGACGGGACAGGGGGGGTGAGACCCAGTACTTC
CDR3: CASSRRDRGGETQYF

size: .
D: .
V: TRBV7-9
J: TRBJ2-7
DNA: TGTGCCAGCAGCCCCGGGGGATACGCCTACGAGCAGTACTTC
CDR3: CASSPGGYAYEQYF

size: .
D: .
V: TRBV19
J: TRBJ2-3
DNA: TGTGCCAGTAGTATCTCCAGGGTGCGCACAGATACGCAGTATTTT
CDR3: CASSISRVRTDTQYF

size: .
D: .
V: TRBV4-3
J: TRBJ1-3
DNA: TGCGCCAGCAGCCAAGTCGTCTCCGGAAACACCATATATTTT
CDR3: CASSQVVSGNTIYF

size: .
D: .
V: TRBV19
J: TRBJ1-4
DNA: TGTGCCAGTAATCCGAGGGTCCGAGGAAAACTGTTTTTT
CDR3: CASNPRVRGKLFF

size: .
D: TRBD1
V: TRBV2
J: TRBJ1-5
DNA: TGTGCCAGCAGTTACAGGGGTGGTGGCAATCAGCCCCAGCATTTT
CDR3: CASSYRGGGNQPQHF

size: once
D: TRBD1
V: TRBV11-2
J: TRBJ1-3
DNA: TGTGCCAGCAGCTCTCCGGTACAGGGGGCGGGAAACACCATATATTTT
CDR3: CASSSPVQGAGNTIYF

size: .
D: TRBD2
V: TRBV14
J: TRBJ2-5
DNA: TGTGCCAGCAGCCAAGACGGGAGGGCCCAAGAGACCCAGTACTTC
CDR3: CASSQDGRAQETQYF

size: .
D: .
V: TRBV3-1/TRBV3-2
J: TRBJ2-1
DNA: TGTGCCAGCAGCCAAGATTCCGGCTTGGCGGATGAGCAGTTCTTC
CDR3: CASSQDSGLADEQFF

size: .
D: TRBD2
V: TRBV30
J: TRBJ2-2
DNA: TGTGCCTGGAGTGTACACCGGGGGGGGAATCGCGGGACCGGGGAGCTGTTTTTT
CDR3: CAWSVHRGGNRGTGELFF

size: .
D: TRBD1
V: TRBV5-1
J: TRBJ2-2
DNA: TGCGCCAGCAGCCCCAATACAGGGGAAGGAGGCGGGGAGCTGTTTTTT
CDR3: CASSPNTGEGGGELFF

size: .
D: TRBD1
V: TRBV10-3
J: TRBJ2-1
DNA: TGTGCCATCAGTGGGGACAGGGGTGGCAATGAGCAGTTCTTC
CDR3: CAISGDRGGNEQFF

size: .
D: TRBD2
V: TRBV6-2/TRBV6-3
J: TRBJ2-6
DNA: TGTGCCAGCAGTTACCCAGCGGGAGGGCCGAGAGGGGCCAACGTCCTGACTTTC
CDR3: CASSYPAGGPRGANVLTF

size: .
D: .
V: TRBV4-1
J: TRBJ1-2
DNA: TGCGCCAGCAGCCAAGTTTCGTCCGGCGGGGGAAACTATGGCTACACCTTC
CDR3: CASSQVSSGGGNYGYTF

size: .
D: .
V: TRBV28
J: TRBJ2-6
DNA: TGTGCCAGCAGTTACACGGGACTGACAGACTCTGGGGCCAACGTCCTGACTTTC
CDR3: CASSYTGLTDSGANVLTF

size: few
D: TRBD1
V: TRBV18
J: TRBJ1-5
DNA: TGTGCCAGCTCACCACAGGGGGCTGATCAGCCCCAGCATTTT
CDR3: CASSPQGADQPQHF

size: .
D: .
V: TRBV9
J: TRBJ2-1
DNA: TGTGCCAGCAGCGTAGACAGGAACAATGAGCAGTTCTTC
CDR3: CASSVDRNNEQFF

size: .
D: .
V: TRBV9
J: TRBJ1-1
DNA: TGTGCCAGCAGCGTAGGAGACAGGAACACTGAAGCTTTCTTT
CDR3: CASSVGDRNTEAFF

size: .
D: .
V: TRBV7-9
J: TRBJ1-1
DNA: TGTGCCAGCAGCATGCGGGCAGTGAACACTGAAGCTTTCTTT
CDR3: CASSMRAVNTEAFF

size: .
D: TRBD1
V: TRBV28
J: TRBJ2-1
DNA: TGTGCGACAGGGCCTTACAATGAGCAGTTCTTC
CDR3: CATGPYNEQFF

size: .
D: .
V: TRBV7-7
J: TRBJ2-2
DNA: TGTGCCAGCAGTCTAAGGCCCGGTCAGGGGAACACCGGGGAGCTGTTTTTT
CDR3: CASSLRPGQGNTGELFF

size: .
D: .
V: TRBV6-2/TRBV6-3
J: TRBJ1-4
DNA: TGTGCCAGCAGCCTCGACGGACATAATGAAAAACTGTTTTTT
CDR3: CASSLDGHNEKLFF

size: .
D: .
V: TRBV30
J: TRBJ2-2
DNA: TGTGCCAGAGACAAGTCTTTTATGACCGGGGAGCTGTTTTTT
CDR3: CARDKSFMTGELFF

size: .
D: .
V: TRBV4-1
J: TRBJ1-2
DNA: TGCGCCAGCAGCCAAGCGGGGGAGGGGGGCTACACCTTC
CDR3: CASSQAGEGGYTF

size: .
D: TRBD1
V: TRBV6-1
J: TRBJ1-4
DNA: TGTGCCAGCAGTTTTACAGGGGTCATTAATGAAAAACTGTTTTTT
CDR3: CASSFTGVINEKLFF

size: .
D: TRBD1
V: TRBV5-4
J: TRBJ1-2
DNA: TGTGCCAGCAGCTTGGTGCAGGGGGCGGGCGGCTACACCTTC
CDR3: CASSLVQGAGGYTF

size: .
D: .
V: TRBV6-5
J: TRBJ1-4
DNA: TGTGCCAGCAGTTACACTTCGGTGTTAACTAATGAAAAACTGTTTTTT
CDR3: CASSYTSVLTNEKLFF

size: .
D: .
V: TRBV9
J: TRBJ2-7
DNA: TGTGCCAGCAGCGGAAACAGTCGCTCCTACGAGCAGTACTTC
CDR3: CASSGNSRSYEQYF

size: .
D: .
V: TRBV19
J: TRBJ2-5
DNA: TGTGCCAGTAGCTCTTTCCAAGAGACCCAGTACTTC
CDR3: CASSSFQETQYF

size: .
D: .
V: TRBV7-2
J: TRBJ1-2
DNA: TGTGCCAGCAGCCACGGGGGGGGGTTCGGCTACACCTTC
CDR3: CASSHGGGFGYTF

size: .
D: .
V: TRBV3-1/TRBV3-2
J: TRBJ1-6
DNA: TGTGCCAGCAGCCAACCAGGGTCACCCCTCCACTTT
CDR3: CASSQPGSPLHF

size: .
D: .
V: TRBV5-4
J: TRBJ1-2
DNA: TGTGCCAGCAGCTTGGAAGGGGCGAACTATGGCTACACCTTC
CDR3: CASSLEGANYGYTF

size: .
D: .
V: TRBV27
J: TRBJ1-2
DNA: TGTGCCAGCAGTGGTCCCAATCCTAACTATGACTACACCTTC
CDR3: CASSGPNPNYDYTF

size: few
D: TRBD1
V: TRBV27
J: TRBJ1-2
DNA: TGTGCCAGCAGTTCCCGACAGGGTTCTATCTATGGCTACACCTTC
CDR3: CASSSRQGSIYGYTF

size: .
D: .
V: TRBV5-1
J: TRBJ2-6
DNA: TGCGCCAGCAGCTTCTCGGTAGTAAGCTCTGGGGCCAACGTCCTGACTTTC
CDR3: CASSFSVVSSGANVLTF

size: .
D: .
V: TRBV6-5
J: TRBJ2-7
DNA: TGTGCCAGCAGTTACCGGCACTACTACGAGCAGTACTTC
CDR3: CASSYRHYYEQYF

size: .
D: TRBD2
V: TRBV10-1
J: TRBJ2-7
DNA: TGCGCCAGCAGTGAGTGGCTAGCGGGAAACGAGCAGTACTTC
CDR3: CASSEWLAGNEQYF

size: .
D: .
V: TRBV24-1
J: TRBJ2-1
DNA: TGTGCCACCAAAGGAGGGGGCTCTTACAATGAGCAGTTCTTC
CDR3: CATKGGGSYNEQFF

size: once
D: TRBD2
V: TRBV5-1
J: TRBJ2-3
DNA: TGCGCCAGCAGCTTAAGCGGGACGGGAGATACGCAGTATTTT
CDR3: CASSLSGTGDTQYF

size: .
D: .
V: TRBV5-6
J: TRBJ1-2
DNA: TGTGCCAGCAGCTTGCAGGGGAACTATGGCTACACCTTC
CDR3: CASSLQGNYGYTF

size: once
D: .
V: TRBV21-1
J: TRBJ2-7
DNA: TGTGCCAGCAGCAAAGAAACGTTGCCCCAAACTTTTGGGGCGGGAGGGCCCTTTACGAACGAGCAGTACTTC
CDR3: CASSKETLPQTFGAGGPFTNEQYF

size: .
D: TRBD1
V: TRBV19
J: TRBJ1-5
DNA: TGTGCCAGTAGTATAGATCTCGTGGACAGGGGGGATCAGCCCCAGCATTTT
CDR3: CASSIDLVDRGDQPQHF

size: .
D: TRBD1
V: TRBV28
J: TRBJ2-7
DNA: TGTGCCAGCAGTCGGGACAGGCTAAGCTCCTACGAGCAGTACTTC
CDR3: CASSRDRLSSYEQYF

size: .
D: TRBD2
V: TRBV18
J: TRBJ2-3
DNA: TGTGCCACTTCACCCGGGGGGAATACGCAGTATTTT
CDR3: CATSPGGNTQYF

size: .
D: .
V: TRBV2
J: TRBJ2-7
DNA: TGTGCCAGTAGTGAGGGACACTCCTACGAGCAGTACTTC
CDR3: CASSEGHSYEQYF

size: .
D: TRBD1
V: TRBV7-2
J: TRBJ2-1
DNA: TGTGCCAGCAGCCCACAACAGGGGGCCGTCTACAATGAGCAGTTCTTC
CDR3: CASSPQQGAVYNEQFF

size: .
D: .
V: TRBV5-8
J: TRBJ2-3
DNA: TGTGCCAGCAGACCTTTGACAGGAACCACAGATACGCAGTATTTT
CDR3: CASRPLTGTTDTQYF

size: few
D: .
V: TRBV28
J: TRBJ1-5
DNA: TGTGCCAGCAGTTCCGACAGGCGCCCTAATCAGCCCCAGCATTTT
CDR3: CASSSDRRPNQPQHF

size: .
D: .
V: TRBV7-9
J: TRBJ1-1
DNA: TGTGCCAGCAGCTTAGTTGAGGCTGAAGCTTTCTTT
CDR3: CASSLVEAEAFF

size: .
D: TRBD1
V: TRBV18
J: TRBJ1-5
DNA: TGTGCCAGCTCACTGAAGACAGGGCCTCAGCCCCAGCATTTT
CDR3: CASSLKTGPQPQHF

size: .
D: TRBD1
V: TRBV29-1
J: TRBJ1-2
DNA: TGCAGCGCCCGGACAGGGGGAAGCTATGGCTACACCTTC
CDR3: CSARTGGSYGYTF

size: .
D: .
V: TRBV6-6
J: TRBJ1-1
DNA: TGTGCCAGCAGTTCCGGACAAGTGAACACTGAAGCTTTCTTT
CDR3: CASSSGQVNTEAFF

size: .
D: TRBD1
V: TRBV5-1
J: TRBJ2-1
DNA: TGCGCCAGCAGCTCGGGACAGGACTACAATGAGCAGTTCTTC
CDR3: CASSSGQDYNEQFF

size: .
D: TRBD1
V: TRBV24-1
J: TRBJ2-7
DNA: TGTGCCACCAGTGCTCTAATCGGGACAGGGTTTTCCTACGAGCAGTACTTC
CDR3: CATSALIGTGFSYEQYF

size: .
D: .
V: TRBV6-6
J: TRBJ2-2
DNA: TGTGCCAGCAGTTATGACAGCTGGACCGGGGAGCTGTTTTTT
CDR3: CASSYDSWTGELFF

size: .
D: TRBD1
V: TRBV7-6
J: TRBJ1-2
DNA: TGTGCCAGCAGCTTAGCATGGACAGGGGACTATGGCTACACCTTC
CDR3: CASSLAWTGDYGYTF

size: .
D: .
V: TRBV28
J: TRBJ1-2
DNA: TGTGCCAGCACCTTGGTGGGGGCAACGAATGGCTACACCTTC
CDR3: CASTLVGATNGYTF